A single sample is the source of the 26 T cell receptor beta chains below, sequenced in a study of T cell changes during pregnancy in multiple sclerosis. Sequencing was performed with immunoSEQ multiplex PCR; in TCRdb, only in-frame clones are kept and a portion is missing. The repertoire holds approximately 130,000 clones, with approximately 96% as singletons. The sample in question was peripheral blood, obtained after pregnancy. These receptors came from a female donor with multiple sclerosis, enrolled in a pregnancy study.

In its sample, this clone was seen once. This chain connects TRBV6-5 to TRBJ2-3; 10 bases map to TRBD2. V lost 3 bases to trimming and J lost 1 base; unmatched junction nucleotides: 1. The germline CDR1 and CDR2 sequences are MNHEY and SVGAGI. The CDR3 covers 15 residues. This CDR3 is CASSYGTSGTDTQYF. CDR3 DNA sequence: TGTGCCAGCAGTTATGGGACTAGCGGCACAGATACGCAGTATTTT.

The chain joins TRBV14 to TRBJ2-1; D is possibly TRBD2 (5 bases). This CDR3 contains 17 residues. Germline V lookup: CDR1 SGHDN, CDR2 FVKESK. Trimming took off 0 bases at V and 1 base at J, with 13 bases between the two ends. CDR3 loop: CASSQDIGGLSYNEQFF. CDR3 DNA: TGTGCCAGCAGCCAAGATATCGGAGGATTGTCCTACAATGAGCAGTTCTTC.

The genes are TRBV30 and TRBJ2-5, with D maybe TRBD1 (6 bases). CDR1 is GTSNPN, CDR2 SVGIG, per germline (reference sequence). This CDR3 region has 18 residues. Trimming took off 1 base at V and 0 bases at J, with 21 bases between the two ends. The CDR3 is CAWSGAGSTGLYQETQYF. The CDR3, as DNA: TGTGCCTGGAGTGGGGCCGGATCTACAGGGTTATACCAAGAGACCCAGTACTTC.

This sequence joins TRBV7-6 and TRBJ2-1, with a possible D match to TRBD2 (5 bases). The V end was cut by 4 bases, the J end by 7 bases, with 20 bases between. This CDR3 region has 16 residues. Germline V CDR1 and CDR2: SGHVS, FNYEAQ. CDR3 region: CASSSVERISGNEQFF. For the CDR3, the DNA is TGTGCCAGCAGCTCAGTAGAGCGGATATCGGGGAATGAGCAGTTCTTC.

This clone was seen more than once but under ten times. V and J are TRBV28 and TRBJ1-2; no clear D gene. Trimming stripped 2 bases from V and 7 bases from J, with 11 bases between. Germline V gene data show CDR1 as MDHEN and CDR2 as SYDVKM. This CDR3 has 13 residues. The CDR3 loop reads CASSLEGLAGYTF. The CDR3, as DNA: TGTGCCAGCAGTTTAGAGGGTTTAGCTGGCTACACCTTC.

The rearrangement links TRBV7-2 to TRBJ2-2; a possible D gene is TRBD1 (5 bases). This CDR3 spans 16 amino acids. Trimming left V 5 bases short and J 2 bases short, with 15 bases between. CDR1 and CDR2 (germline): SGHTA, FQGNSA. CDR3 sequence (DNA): TGTGCCAGCAGCCCCCAGGGCAGGGTAAACACCGGGGAGCTGTTTTTT. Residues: CASSPQGRVNTGELFF.

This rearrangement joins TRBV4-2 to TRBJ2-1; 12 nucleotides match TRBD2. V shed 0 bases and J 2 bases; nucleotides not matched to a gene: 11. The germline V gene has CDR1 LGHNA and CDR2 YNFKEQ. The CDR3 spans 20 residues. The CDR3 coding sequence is TGTGCCAGCAGCCAAGATTCCGCTAGCGGGAGGGCCGACACCTACAATGAGCAGTTCTTC. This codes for CASSQDSASGRADTYNEQFF.

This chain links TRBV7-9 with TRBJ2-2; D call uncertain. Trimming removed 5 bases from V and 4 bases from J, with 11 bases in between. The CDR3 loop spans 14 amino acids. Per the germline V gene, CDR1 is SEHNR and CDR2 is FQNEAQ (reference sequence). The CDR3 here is CASSHPGGTGELFF. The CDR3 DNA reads TGTGCCAGCAGCCACCCGGGTGGCACCGGGGAGCTGTTTTTT.

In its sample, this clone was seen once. The CDR3 DNA is TGTGCCAGCAGCTTAGTGCCAGCGAACACCGGGGAGCTGTTTTTT. This translates into CASSLVPANTGELFF. This chain joins TRBV7-8 and TRBJ2-2; unclear D gene. With 1 base removed from V and 0 bases from J, the gap between germline ends came to 6 bases. CDR1 and CDR2 (germline): SGHVS, FQNEAQ. The CDR3 has 15 amino acids.

This chain's CDR3 is CASSQIQGAPIEAFF. The CDR3, as DNA: TGCGCCAGCAGCCAAATACAGGGGGCCCCTATCGAAGCTTTCTTT. The V and J genes are TRBV4-1 and TRBJ1-1; 9 bases line up with TRBD1. There are 15 residues in the CDR3. Unmatched junction bases numbered 9, after V lost 2 bases and J lost 8 bases. Per germline, CDR1 MGHRA and CDR2 YSYEKL.

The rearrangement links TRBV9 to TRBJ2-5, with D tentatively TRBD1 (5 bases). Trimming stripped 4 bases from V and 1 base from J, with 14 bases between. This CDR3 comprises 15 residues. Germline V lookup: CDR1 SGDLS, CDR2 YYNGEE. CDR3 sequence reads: CASSPWGRAQETQYF. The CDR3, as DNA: TGTGCCAGCAGCCCATGGGGCAGGGCCCAAGAGACCCAGTACTTC.

The CDR3, as DNA: TGCGCCAGCAGCGTCGAGGAGCGGGCGTTCGCTTCAGCTTTCTTT. The encoded protein is CASSVEERAFASAFF. V and J are TRBV5-1 and TRBJ1-1; D uncertain. Germline V CDR1 and CDR2: SGHRS, YFSETQ. This CDR3 has 15 residues. V lost 4 bases to trimming and J lost 10 bases, with 23 bases between them.

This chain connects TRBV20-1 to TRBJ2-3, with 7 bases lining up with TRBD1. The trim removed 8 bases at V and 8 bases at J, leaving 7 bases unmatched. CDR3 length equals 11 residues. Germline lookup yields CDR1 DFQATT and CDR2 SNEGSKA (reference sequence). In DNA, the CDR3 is TGCAGTACCTCGACAGGGAGTACGCAGTATTTT. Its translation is CSTSTGSTQYF.

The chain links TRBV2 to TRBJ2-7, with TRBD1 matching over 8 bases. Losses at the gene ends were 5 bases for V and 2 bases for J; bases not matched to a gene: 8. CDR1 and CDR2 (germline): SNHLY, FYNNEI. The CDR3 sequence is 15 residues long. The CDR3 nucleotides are TGTGCCAGCAGTCAGGCGGACAGGGCCCCCTACGAGCAGTACTTC. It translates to CASSQADRAPYEQYF.

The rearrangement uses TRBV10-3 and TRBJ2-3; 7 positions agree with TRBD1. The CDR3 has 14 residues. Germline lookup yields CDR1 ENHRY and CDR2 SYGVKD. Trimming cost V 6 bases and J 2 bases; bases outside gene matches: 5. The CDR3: CAIRNRGDTDTQYF. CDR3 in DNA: TGTGCCATCAGGAACAGGGGTGACACAGATACGCAGTATTTT.

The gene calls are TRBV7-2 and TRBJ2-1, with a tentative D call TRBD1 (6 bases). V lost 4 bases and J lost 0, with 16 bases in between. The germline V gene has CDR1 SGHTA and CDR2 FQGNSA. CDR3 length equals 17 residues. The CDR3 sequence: CASSYPFGRGSYNEQFF. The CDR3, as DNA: TGTGCCAGCAGCTACCCGTTTGGCAGGGGCTCCTACAATGAGCAGTTCTTC.

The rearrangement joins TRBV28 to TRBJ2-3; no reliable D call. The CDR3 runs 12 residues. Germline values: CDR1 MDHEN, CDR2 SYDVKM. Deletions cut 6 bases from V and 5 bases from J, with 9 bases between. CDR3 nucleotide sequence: TGTGCCAGCAGCCTACCCTTAGATACGCAGTATTTT. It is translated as CASSLPLDTQYF.

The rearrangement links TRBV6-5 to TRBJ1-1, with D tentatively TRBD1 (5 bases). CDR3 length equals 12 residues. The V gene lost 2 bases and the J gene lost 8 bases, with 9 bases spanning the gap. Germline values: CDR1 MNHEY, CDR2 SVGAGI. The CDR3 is CASSYRKGEAFF. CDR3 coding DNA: TGTGCCAGCAGTTACAGAAAGGGGGAAGCTTTCTTT.

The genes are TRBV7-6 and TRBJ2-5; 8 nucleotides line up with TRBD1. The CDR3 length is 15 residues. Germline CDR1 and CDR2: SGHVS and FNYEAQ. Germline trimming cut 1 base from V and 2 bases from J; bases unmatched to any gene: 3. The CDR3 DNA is TGTGCCAGCAGCTTAGGGACAGGGATTCAAGAGACCCAGTACTTC. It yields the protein CASSLGTGIQETQYF.

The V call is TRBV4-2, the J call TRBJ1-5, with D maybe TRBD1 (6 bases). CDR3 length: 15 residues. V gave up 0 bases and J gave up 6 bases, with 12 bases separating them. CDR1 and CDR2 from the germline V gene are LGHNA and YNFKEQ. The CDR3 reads CASSQDHLGGQPQHF. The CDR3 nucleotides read TGTGCCAGCAGCCAAGATCATTTAGGGGGTCAGCCCCAGCATTTT.

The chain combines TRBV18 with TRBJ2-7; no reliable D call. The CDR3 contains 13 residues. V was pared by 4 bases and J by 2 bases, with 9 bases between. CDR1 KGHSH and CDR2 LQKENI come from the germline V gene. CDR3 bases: TGTGCCAGCTCACTCTCCAGGACCTACGAGCAGTACTTC. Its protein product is CASSLSRTYEQYF.

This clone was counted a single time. The CDR3 loop reads CASRTSGSLSEQFF. CDR3 nucleotide sequence: TGTGCCAGCAGGACTAGCGGGAGTTTATCCGAGCAGTTCTTC. The V gene is TRBV27, the J gene TRBJ2-1; 12 positions agree with TRBD2. CDR3 length: 14 residues. Germline CDR1 is MNHEY and CDR2 is SMNVEV (reference sequence). The trim removed 6 bases at V and 10 bases at J, leaving 7 bases unmatched.

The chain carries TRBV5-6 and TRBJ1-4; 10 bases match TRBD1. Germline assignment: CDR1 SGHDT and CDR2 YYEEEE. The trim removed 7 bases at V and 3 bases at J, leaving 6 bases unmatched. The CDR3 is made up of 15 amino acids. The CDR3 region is CASGLGQGANEKLFF. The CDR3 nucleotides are TGTGCCAGCGGATTAGGACAGGGGGCTAATGAAAAACTGTTTTTT.

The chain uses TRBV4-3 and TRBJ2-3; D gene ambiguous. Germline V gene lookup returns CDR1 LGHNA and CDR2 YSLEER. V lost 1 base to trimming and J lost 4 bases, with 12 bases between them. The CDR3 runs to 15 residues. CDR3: CASSQVGQAPDTQYF. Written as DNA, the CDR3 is TGCGCCAGCAGCCAAGTCGGCCAGGCACCAGATACGCAGTATTTT.

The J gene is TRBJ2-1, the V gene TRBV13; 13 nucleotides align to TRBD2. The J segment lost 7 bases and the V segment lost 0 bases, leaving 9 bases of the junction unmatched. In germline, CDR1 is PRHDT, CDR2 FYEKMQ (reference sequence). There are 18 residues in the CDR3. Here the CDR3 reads CASSLGLAGGPRRNEQFF. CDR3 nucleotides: TGTGCCAGCAGCTTAGGACTAGCGGGAGGGCCGCGTAGGAATGAGCAGTTCTTC.

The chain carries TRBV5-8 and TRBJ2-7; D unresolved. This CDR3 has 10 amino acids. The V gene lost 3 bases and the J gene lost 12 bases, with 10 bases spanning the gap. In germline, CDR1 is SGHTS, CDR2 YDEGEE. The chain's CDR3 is CASSWSRRYF. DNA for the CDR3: TGTGCCAGCAGCTGGAGCCGTCGGTACTTC. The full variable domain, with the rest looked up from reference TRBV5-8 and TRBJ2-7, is EAGVTQSPTHLIKTRGQQATLRCSPISGHTSVYWYQQALGLGLQFLLWYDEGEERNRGNFPPRFSGRQFPNYSSELNVNALELEDSALYLCASSWSRRYFGPGTRLTVT.